This record covers a single T cell receptor beta chain. The repertoire was sequenced with immunoSEQ multiplex PCR; TCRdb's copy has only in-frame clones and lacks some. Of 350,000 to 450,000 clones listed, 80% to 95% are singletons. The CDR3 extends over 18 amino acids. Trimming cost V 1 base and J 2 bases; bases outside gene matches: 12. Germline V gene lookup returns CDR1 MNHEY and CDR2 SMNVEV (reference sequence). The entry originates in a study of control samples from healthy donors and cancer patients. The sequenced sample consisted of PBMCs. The rearrangement uses TRBV27 and TRBJ2-3; TRBD1 matches 7 bases. The sequence was obtained from a man in his forties with head and neck cancer. CDR3 region: CASSLFAPTGVLTDTQYF. DNA of the CDR3: TGTGCCAGCAGTTTATTCGCCCCCACAGGGGTCCTCACAGATACGCAGTATTTT.